This T cell receptor (beta chain) derives from a study of vaccination and CD4 T cells after COVID-19. The treatment: roughly 10-day PBMC culture with coronavirus spike peptide pools or control peptides (ViraFEST assay). CD4+ T cells that came from the unexposed donor were collected before the COVID-19 pandemic (2011-2018). CDR1 and CDR2 from the germline V gene are SGHDT and YYEEEE. V was clipped by 3 bases and J by 7 bases; unmatched bases: 7. There are 16 residues in the CDR3. Cultured CD4+ T cell DNA was sequenced using the Oncomine TCR Beta short-read assay. MiXCR was run by TCRdb on the PCR reads, yielding one entry per CDR3 protein. The table has thousands of distinct CDR3 sequences, 50% to 60% seen once; the top ten hold less than 30%. Notes on this clonotype: The target antigen is unknown.

The receptor comes from a human donor in good health. The chain joins TRBV5-6 to TRBJ2-2; TRBD1 agrees at 12 bases. Material for sequencing was CD4+ T cells from blood, cultured in vitro. The CDR3 DNA follows: TGTGCCAGCAGCTGGACGGGACAGGGGGCCGACGGGGAGCTGTTTTTT. It encodes CASSWTGQGADGELFF.